The sample holds many counts of the clone carrying this T cell receptor (beta chain). Its cognate antigen is unknown. Sample time point: newly diagnosed GD, antithyroid drugs for less than 3 months. RNA from PBMCs was the source of the TCR library. The data stem from a study of regulatory T cells in long-lasting Graves disease. With 1 base removed from V and 4 bases from J, the gap between germline ends came to 13 bases. This CDR3 region has 15 residues. The germline V gene encodes CDR1 LGHDT and CDR2 YNNKEL (reference sequence). Investigators prepared the TCR beta libraries by applying iRepertoire HTBI primers and Arm-PCR of CDR3 regions. In the study's own analysis: The samples yielded 50 to 80 TRBV and roughly 15 TRBJ segments. TCRdb reanalysed the multiplex PCR reads using MiXCR and keeps one entry per CDR3 protein. TCRdb, not the authors, supplied the V and J calls. The sample has 400,000 to 500,000 distinct CDR3 sequences; 15% are singletons.

Study results and caveats: Persistent patients shared more public clonotypes (roughly 2,800) than new patients (roughly 970).

Separately, the same data were catalogued under a study of T cells in Graves' hyperthyroidism and ophthalmopathy. That work contributes: First-round RT-PCR with HTBI primers amplified the TCR CDR3 region. Clonotypes that were expanded in thyroid above 0.001 mostly appeared in blood too.

This receptor was identified in a woman aged 25 to 45 with Graves disease. This sample comprised peripheral blood mononuclear cells (PBMCs), obtained at new diagnosis, from a patient treated with antithyroid drugs. The rearrangement links TRBV3-1 to TRBJ1-1, with D hard to call. The DNA for the CDR3 is TGTGCCAGCAGCCAAGGGCCAGGATGGTTCACTGAAGCTTTCTTT. Translated, it gives CASSQGPGWFTEAFF.